This TCR beta chain was sequenced during a study of cytomegalovirus exposure and HLA in healthy donors. As for the study in general: The approximately 120 validation repertoires were produced on the same platform as the 500 to 800 repertoires of the first cohort. This was reported in a later analysis. Findings and caveats of the study: Most TCR sequences were seen very rarely across donors, but some public TCRs occurred in many.

Germline V gene lookup returns CDR1 GTSNPN and CDR2 SVGIG (reference sequence). With V trimmed by 4 bases and J by 4 bases, 14 bases remained unmatched. The CDR3 extends over 16 amino acids. Note on this clone: Its antigen is undetermined.

TCRdb's copy holds only in-frame clones and misses some; the assay was immunoSEQ multiplex PCR. The repertoire includes about 160,000 clones, about 90% of them detected once, and around 3.8% sits in the top ten. The validation cohort, a group of some 120 subjects, included the donors and was separate from the roughly 620-subject first cohort. Source material: PBMCs. This clonotype originated in a man between 18 and 35 years old in good health and CMV-seropositive. This chain connects TRBV30 to TRBJ2-5; 8 bases fit TRBD1. DNA of the CDR3: TGTGCCTGGATTAAACAGGGGGGAAAACCGGTAGAGACCCAGTACTTC. Amino acids: CAWIKQGGKPVETQYF.